This T cell receptor (beta chain) was captured by sequencing in a study of monozygotic twins with inflammatory bowel disease. Germline V gene lookup returns CDR1 SGHRS and CDR2 YFSETQ. This CDR3 has 15 amino acids. Notes on this clonotype: What it recognizes is unknown.

In preparing each TCR library, 3500 ng of total RNA was used. Reprocessing the 5' RACE reads, TCRdb reports a single entry for every CDR3 protein and omits DNA. Its table lists under 150,000 distinct CDR3 sequences. Study conclusions and caveats: The analysis failed to separate different T cell subtypes. Possibly reflecting limited power, no difference in repertoire similarity was found between concordant and discordant twins.

Material: blood. The receptor comes from a human donor with ulcerative colitis or Crohn's disease, or a healthy co-twin of an affected twin (not recorded which). This chain joins TRBV5-1 and TRBJ2-7; without DNA, the TCRdb call of TRBD2 cannot be checked. The CDR3 loop is CASSLDAGRPYEQYF.